Described below is a single TCR beta chain sequence and its context. Its target is not known. Clones were sequenced by immunoSEQ multiplex PCR, and TCRdb holds only the in-frame ones, with some missing. The table has 100,000 or so clones, roughly nine tenths seen once. Germline loops: CDR1 SGHRS, CDR2 YFSETQ. The CDR3 spans 14 residues. Trimming left V 0 bases short and J 4 bases short, with 11 bases between. This sample was taken from a study of siplizumab effects on memory and regulatory T cells. Study results and limitations: Naive T cells appeared more diverse than memory cells and seemed to be major alloresponse contributors.

This sequence was found in a human donor in good health. This rearrangement joins TRBV5-1 to TRBJ2-7; unclear D gene. The sample consisted of Tregs sorted from blood. The CDR3 is CASSLAGQKYEQYF. Written as DNA, the CDR3 is TGCGCCAGCAGCTTGGCTGGTCAGAAGTACGAGCAGTACTTC.